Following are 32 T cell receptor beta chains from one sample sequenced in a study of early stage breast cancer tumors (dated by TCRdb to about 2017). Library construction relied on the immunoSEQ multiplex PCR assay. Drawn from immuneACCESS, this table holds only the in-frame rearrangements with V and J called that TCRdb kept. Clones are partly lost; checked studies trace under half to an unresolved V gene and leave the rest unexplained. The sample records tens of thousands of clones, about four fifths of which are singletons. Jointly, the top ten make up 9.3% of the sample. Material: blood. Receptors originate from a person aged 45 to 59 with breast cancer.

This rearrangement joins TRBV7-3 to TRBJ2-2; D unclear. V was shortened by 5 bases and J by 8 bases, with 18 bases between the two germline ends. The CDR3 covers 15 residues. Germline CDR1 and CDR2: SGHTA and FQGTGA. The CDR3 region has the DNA TGTGCCAGCAGCCCCTATCGGCAAGGCCCTGGGGAGCTGTTTTTT. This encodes CASSPYRQGPGELFF.

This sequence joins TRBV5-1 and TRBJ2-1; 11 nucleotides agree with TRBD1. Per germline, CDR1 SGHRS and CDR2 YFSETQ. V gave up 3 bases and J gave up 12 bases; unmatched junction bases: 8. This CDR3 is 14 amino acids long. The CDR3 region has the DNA TGCGCCAGCAGCTGGGCCCCGGGACAGGGGGTGCAGTTCTTC. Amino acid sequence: CASSWAPGQGVQFF.

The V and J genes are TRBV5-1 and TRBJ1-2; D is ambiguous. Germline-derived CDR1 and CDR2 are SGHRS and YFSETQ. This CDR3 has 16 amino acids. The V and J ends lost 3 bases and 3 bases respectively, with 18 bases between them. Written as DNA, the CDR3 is TGCGCCAGCAGCTGGGGATGGGGTGCCCTAGACTATGGCTACACCTTC. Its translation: CASSWGWGALDYGYTF.

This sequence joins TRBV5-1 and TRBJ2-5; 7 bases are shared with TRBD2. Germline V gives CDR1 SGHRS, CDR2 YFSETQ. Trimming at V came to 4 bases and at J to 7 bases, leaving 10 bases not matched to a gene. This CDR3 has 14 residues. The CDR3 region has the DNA TGCGCCAGCAGCCCCCTGGGAGGGGCAGGGACCCAGTACTTC. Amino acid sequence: CASSPLGGAGTQYF.

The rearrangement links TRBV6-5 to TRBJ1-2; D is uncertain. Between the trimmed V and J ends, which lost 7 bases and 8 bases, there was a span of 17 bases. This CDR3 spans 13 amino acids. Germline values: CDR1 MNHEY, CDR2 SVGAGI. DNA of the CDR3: TGTGCCAGCACCTCCCCGGGTATCCAGGGCTACACCTTC. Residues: CASTSPGIQGYTF.

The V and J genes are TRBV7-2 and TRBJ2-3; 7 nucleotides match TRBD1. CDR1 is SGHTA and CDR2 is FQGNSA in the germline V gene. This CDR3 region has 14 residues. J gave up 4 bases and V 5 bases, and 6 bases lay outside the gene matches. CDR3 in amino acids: CASSVTGASDTQYF. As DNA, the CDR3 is TGTGCCAGCAGCGTCACAGGGGCATCAGATACGCAGTATTTT.

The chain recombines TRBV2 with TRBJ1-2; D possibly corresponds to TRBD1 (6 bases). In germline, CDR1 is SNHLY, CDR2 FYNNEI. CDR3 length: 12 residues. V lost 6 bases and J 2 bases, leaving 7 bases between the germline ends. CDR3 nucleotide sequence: TGTGCCAGCAGACAGGGCAACTATGGCTACACCTTC. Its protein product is CASRQGNYGYTF.

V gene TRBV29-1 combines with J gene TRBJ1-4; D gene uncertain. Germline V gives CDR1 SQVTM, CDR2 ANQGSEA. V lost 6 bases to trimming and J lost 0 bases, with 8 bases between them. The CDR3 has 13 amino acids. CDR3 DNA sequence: TGCAGCGTCGCTACGCCAACTAATGAAAAACTGTTTTTT. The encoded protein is CSVATPTNEKLFF.

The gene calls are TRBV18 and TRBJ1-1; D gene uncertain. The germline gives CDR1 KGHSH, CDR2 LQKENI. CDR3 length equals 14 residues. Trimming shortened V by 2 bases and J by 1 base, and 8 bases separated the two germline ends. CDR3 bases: TGTGCCAGCTCACCAATTGGGCGGAACACTGAAGCTTTCTTT. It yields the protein CASSPIGRNTEAFF.

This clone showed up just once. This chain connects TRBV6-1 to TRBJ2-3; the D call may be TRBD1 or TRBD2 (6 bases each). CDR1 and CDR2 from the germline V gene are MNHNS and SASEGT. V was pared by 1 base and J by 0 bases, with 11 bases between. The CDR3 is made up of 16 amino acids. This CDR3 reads CASSEVPGASTDTQYF. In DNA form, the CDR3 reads TGTGCCAGCAGTGAAGTACCGGGGGCGAGCACAGATACGCAGTATTTT.

CDR3 DNA sequence: TGTGCCAGCAGCACACCCCGGGACAGTATCCAAGAGACCCAGTACTTC. Protein product: CASSTPRDSIQETQYF. V and J are TRBV7-9 and TRBJ2-5; TRBD1 matches 7 bases. This CDR3 region has 16 residues. CDR1 and CDR2 from the germline V gene are SEHNR and FQNEAQ (reference sequence). V was clipped by 5 bases and J by 1 base; unmatched bases: 10.

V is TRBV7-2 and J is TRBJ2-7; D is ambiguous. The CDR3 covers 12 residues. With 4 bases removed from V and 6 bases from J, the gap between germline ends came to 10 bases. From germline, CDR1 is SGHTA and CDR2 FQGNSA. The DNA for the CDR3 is TGTGCCAGCAGCTCCCCCGGATTCGAGCAGTACTTC. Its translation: CASSSPGFEQYF.

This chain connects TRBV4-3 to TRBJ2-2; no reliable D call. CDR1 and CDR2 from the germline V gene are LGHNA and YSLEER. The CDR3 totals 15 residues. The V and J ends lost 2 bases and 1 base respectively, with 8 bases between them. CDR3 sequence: CASSQPARNTGELFF. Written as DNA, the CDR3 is TGCGCCAGCAGCCAACCAGCGAGGAACACCGGGGAGCTGTTTTTT.

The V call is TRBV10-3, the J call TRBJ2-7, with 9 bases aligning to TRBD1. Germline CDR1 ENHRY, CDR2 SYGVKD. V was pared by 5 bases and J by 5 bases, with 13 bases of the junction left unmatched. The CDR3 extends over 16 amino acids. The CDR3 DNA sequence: TGTGCCATCAGTCCCTCCTCCGGGACAGGGCGACACGAGCAGTACTTC. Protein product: CAISPSSGTGRHEQYF.

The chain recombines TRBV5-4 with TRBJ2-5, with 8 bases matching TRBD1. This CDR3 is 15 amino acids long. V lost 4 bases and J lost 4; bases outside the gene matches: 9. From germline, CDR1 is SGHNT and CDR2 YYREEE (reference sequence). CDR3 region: CASSPGTGGGETQYF. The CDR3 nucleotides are TGTGCCAGCAGCCCCGGGACAGGAGGCGGAGAGACCCAGTACTTC.

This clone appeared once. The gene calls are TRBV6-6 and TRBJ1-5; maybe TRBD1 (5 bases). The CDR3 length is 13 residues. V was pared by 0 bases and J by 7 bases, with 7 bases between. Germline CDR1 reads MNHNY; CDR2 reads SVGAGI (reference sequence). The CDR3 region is CASSYSRTQPQHF. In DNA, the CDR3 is TGTGCCAGCAGTTACTCCCGGACACAGCCCCAGCATTTT.

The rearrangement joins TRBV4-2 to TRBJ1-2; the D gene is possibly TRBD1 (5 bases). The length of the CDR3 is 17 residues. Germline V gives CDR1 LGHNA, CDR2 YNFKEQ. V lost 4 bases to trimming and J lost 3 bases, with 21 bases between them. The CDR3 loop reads CASSPSSMEQAHYGYTF. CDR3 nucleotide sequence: TGTGCCAGCAGCCCCTCTTCGATGGAACAGGCGCACTATGGCTACACCTTC.

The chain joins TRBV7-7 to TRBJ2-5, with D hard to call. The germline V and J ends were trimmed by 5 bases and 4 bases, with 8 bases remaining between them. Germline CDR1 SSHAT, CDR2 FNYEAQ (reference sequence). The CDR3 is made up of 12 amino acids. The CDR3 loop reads CASSQGRETQYF. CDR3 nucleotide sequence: TGTGCCAGCAGCCAAGGGCGAGAGACCCAGTACTTC.

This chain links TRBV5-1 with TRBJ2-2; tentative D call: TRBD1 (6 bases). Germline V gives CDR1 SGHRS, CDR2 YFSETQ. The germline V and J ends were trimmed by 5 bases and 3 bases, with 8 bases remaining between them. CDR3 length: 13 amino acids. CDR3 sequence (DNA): TGCGCCAGCAGAACAGGGTACACCGGGGAGCTGTTTTTT. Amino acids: CASRTGYTGELFF.

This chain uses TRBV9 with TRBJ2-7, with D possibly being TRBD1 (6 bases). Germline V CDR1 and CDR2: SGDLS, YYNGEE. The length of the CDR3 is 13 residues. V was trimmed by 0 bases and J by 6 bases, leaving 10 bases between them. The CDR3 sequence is CASSVAQGLEQYF. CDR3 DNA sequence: TGTGCCAGCAGCGTAGCACAGGGTCTCGAGCAGTACTTC.

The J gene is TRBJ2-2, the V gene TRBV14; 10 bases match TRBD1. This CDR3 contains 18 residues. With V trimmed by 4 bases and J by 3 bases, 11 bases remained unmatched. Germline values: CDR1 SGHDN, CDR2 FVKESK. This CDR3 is CASSRRLTGTGDTGELFF. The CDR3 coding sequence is TGTGCCAGCAGCCGCCGACTGACCGGGACAGGGGACACCGGGGAGCTGTTTTTT.

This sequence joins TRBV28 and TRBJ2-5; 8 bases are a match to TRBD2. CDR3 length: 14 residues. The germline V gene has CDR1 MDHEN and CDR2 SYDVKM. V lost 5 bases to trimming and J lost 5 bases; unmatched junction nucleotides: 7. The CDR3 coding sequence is TGTGCCAGCAGTATCGGGGGGGCGGTGGAGACCCAGTACTTC. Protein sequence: CASSIGGAVETQYF.

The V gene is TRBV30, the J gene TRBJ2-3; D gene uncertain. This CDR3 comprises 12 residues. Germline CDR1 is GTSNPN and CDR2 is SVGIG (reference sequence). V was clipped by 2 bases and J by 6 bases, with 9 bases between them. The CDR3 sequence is CAWSSTLDTQYF. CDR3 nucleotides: TGTGCCTGGAGTTCTACCCTGGATACGCAGTATTTT.

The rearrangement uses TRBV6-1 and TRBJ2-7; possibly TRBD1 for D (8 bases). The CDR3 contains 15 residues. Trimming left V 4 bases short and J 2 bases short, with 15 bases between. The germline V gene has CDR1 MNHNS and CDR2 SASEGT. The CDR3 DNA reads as TGTGCCAGCAGTGCAGGACAGGGAGGGACCTACGAGCAGTACTTC. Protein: CASSAGQGGTYEQYF.

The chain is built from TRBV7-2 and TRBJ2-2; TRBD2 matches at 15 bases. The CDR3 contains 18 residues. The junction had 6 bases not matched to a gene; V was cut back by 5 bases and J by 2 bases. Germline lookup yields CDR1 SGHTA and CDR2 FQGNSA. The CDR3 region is CASSQGLAGGPNTGELFF. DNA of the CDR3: TGTGCCAGCAGCCAGGGACTAGCGGGGGGACCAAACACCGGGGAGCTGTTTTTT.

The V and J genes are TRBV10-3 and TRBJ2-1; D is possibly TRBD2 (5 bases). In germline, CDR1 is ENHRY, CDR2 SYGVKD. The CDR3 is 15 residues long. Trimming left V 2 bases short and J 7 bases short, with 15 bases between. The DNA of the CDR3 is TGTGCCATCAGTGAGAACGCGCTTCGGAGGAATGAGCAGTTCTTC. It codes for CAISENALRRNEQFF.

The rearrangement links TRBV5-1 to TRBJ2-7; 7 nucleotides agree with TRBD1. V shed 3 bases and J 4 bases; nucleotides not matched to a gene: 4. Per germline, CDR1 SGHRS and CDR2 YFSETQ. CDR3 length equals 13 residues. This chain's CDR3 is CASSSSTGYEQYF. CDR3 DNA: TGCGCCAGCAGCTCGTCGACAGGGTACGAGCAGTACTTC.

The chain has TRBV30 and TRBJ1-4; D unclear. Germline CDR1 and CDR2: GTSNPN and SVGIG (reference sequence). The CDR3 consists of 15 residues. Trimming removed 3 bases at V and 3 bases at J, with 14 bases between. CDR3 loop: CAWSKLGLSNEKLFF. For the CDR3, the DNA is TGTGCCTGGAGCAAGTTAGGACTGTCTAATGAAAAACTGTTTTTT.

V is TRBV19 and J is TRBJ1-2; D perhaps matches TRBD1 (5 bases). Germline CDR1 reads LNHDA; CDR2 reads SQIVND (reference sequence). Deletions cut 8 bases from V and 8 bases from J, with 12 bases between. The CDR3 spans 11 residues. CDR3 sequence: CASRGERGYTF. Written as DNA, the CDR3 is TGTGCCAGTCGGGGGGAACGAGGCTACACCTTC.

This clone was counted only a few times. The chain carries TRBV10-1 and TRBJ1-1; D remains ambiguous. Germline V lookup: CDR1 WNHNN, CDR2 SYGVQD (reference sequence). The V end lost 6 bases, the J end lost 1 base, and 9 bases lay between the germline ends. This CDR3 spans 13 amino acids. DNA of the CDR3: TGCGCCAGCAGAGCCCGGGAGAACACTGAAGCTTTCTTT. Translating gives CASRARENTEAFF.

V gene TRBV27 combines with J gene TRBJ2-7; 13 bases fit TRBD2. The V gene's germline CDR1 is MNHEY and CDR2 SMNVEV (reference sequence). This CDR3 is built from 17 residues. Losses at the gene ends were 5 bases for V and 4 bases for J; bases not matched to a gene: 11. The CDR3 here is CASSPGLAGVVRYEQYF. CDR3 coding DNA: TGTGCCAGCAGTCCCGGACTAGCGGGAGTAGTCCGTTACGAGCAGTACTTC.

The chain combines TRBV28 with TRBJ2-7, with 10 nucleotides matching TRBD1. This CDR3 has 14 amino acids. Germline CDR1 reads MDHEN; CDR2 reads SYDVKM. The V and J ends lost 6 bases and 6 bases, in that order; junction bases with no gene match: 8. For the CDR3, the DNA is TGTGCCAGCAGACGGGACAGGGGATCCCTCGAGCAGTACTTC. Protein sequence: CASRRDRGSLEQYF.